This entry features one T cell receptor beta chain sequence. This entry comes from a study of OX40 agonist ivuxolimab in advanced cancers. Sequencing used immunoSEQ multiplex PCR; TCRdb keeps in-frame clones, though not all of them. The sample holds roughly 70,000 clones; over 80% are singletons and the top ten take approximately 3%. CDR3 length equals 16 residues. V dropped 4 bases and J dropped 4; count of bases not matched to a gene: 9. Germline V gene data show CDR1 as MDHEN and CDR2 as SYDVKM. This sequence originates from an adult with an advanced solid tumor such as melanoma, head and neck, liver or kidney cancer. The genes are TRBV28 and TRBJ2-7, with 11 bases matching TRBD2. The input for sequencing was CD4+ or CD8+ T cells sorted from blood, taken in a trial of the OX40 agonist ivuxolimab. The chain's CDR3 is CASSSPGLAEGYEQYF. The CDR3 DNA reads as TGTGCCAGCAGTTCCCCGGGACTAGCGGAAGGGTACGAGCAGTACTTC.